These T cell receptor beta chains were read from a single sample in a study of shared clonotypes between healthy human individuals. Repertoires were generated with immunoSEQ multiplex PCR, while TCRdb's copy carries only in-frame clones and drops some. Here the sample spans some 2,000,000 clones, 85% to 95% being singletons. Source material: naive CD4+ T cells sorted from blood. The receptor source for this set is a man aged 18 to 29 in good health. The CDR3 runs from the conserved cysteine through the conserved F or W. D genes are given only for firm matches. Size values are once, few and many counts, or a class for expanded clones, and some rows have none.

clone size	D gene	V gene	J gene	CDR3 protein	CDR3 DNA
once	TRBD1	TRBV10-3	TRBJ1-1	CAIRDRANTEAFF	TGTGCCATCAGGGACAGGGCGAACACTGAAGCTTTCTTT
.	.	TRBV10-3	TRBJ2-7	CAIRAGSSYEQYF	TGTGCCATCCGAGCAGGGAGCTCCTACGAGCAGTACTTC
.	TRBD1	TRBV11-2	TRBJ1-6	CASSQGVSPLHF	TGTGCCAGCAGTCAGGGGGTTTCACCCCTCCACTTT
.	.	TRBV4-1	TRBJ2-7	CASSQVRGVGDPYEQYF	TGCGCCAGCAGCCAAGTGAGAGGGGTGGGGGACCCTTACGAGCAGTACTTC
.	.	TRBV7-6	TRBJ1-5	CASSLGGVDQPQHF	TGTGCCAGCAGCTTAGGTGGGGTAGATCAGCCCCAGCATTTT
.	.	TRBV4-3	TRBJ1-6	CASSQETSGTYNSPLHF	TGCGCCAGCAGCCAGGAAACAAGTGGAACATATAATTCACCCCTCCACTTT
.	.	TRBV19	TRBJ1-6	CASSPTGHAGSYNSPLHF	TGTGCCAGTAGCCCCACCGGTCATGCAGGATCCTATAATTCACCCCTCCACTTT
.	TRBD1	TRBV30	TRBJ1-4	CAWSGVSGGEKLFF	TGTGCCTGGAGTGGGGTGTCAGGGGGTGAAAAACTGTTTTTT
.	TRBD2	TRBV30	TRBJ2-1	CAWTKGLAGEAEQFF	TGTGCCTGGACGAAAGGACTAGCGGGAGAGGCTGAGCAGTTCTTC
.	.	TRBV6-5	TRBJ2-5	CASSYSGRETQYF	TGTGCCAGCAGTTACTCAGGGAGAGAGACCCAGTACTTC
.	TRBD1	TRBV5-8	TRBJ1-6	CASSRKTGGRNSPLHF	TGTGCCAGCAGCCGGAAAACAGGGGGCCGTAATTCACCCCTCCACTTT
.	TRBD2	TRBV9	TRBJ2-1	CASSAMTSGIGGEQFF	TGTGCCAGCAGCGCTATGACTAGCGGGATAGGGGGTGAGCAGTTCTTC
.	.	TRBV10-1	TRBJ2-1	CASSEFMREGDMEQFF	TGCGCCAGCAGTGAGTTTATGAGGGAGGGGGACATGGAGCAGTTCTTC
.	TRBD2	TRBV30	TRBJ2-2	CAWNQVRTSGLRGTGELFF	TGTGCCTGGAACCAAGTCAGGACTAGCGGGCTGAGGGGCACCGGGGAGCTGTTTTTT
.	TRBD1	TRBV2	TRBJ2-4	CASRTDRNPSNIQYF	TGTGCCAGCAGGACGGACAGGAATCCTTCTAACATTCAGTACTTC
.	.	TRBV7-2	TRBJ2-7	CASSSKGGLGEQYF	TGTGCCAGCAGCTCAAAGGGAGGACTCGGGGAGCAGTACTTC
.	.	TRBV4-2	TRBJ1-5	CASSQEGLSNQPQHF	TGTGCCAGCAGCCAAGAGGGTCTCAGCAATCAGCCCCAGCATTTT
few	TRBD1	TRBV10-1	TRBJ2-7	CASSGQGEGEQYF	TGCGCCAGCTCTGGACAGGGTGAGGGCGAGCAGTACTTC
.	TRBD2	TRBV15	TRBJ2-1	CATSRLLSGRAYNEQFF	TGTGCCACCAGCAGACTCCTTAGCGGGAGGGCCTACAATGAGCAGTTCTTC
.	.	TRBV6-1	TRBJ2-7	CASSERNGRFVYEQYF	TGTGCCAGCAGTGAAAGGAACGGCAGGTTCGTCTACGAGCAGTACTTC
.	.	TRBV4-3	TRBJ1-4	CASSQSVARGGVNEKLFF	TGCGCCAGCAGCCAAAGTGTCGCTAGAGGAGGAGTTAATGAAAAACTGTTTTTT
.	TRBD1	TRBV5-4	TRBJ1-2	CASSPPTGGPPVGGYTF	TGTGCCAGCAGCCCACCGACAGGGGGCCCTCCGGTCGGTGGCTACACCTTC
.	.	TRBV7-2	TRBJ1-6	CASSRKQGRHNSPLHF	TGTGCCAGCAGCCGAAAACAGGGTCGGCATAATTCACCCCTCCACTTT
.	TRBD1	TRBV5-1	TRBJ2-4	CASSSETGTGMALAKNIQYF	TGCGCCAGCAGCTCTGAGACCGGGACAGGGATGGCGTTGGCCAAAAACATTCAGTACTTC
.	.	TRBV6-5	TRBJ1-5	CASSYSKNSNQPQHF	TGTGCCAGCAGTTACTCGAAAAATAGCAATCAGCCCCAGCATTTT
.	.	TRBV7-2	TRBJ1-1	CASSPQEMNTEAFF	TGTGCCAGCAGCCCCCAAGAGATGAACACTGAAGCTTTCTTT
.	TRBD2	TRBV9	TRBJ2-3	CASSVGVSGSSTDTQYF	TGTGCCAGCAGCGTAGGGGTTAGCGGGTCTAGCACAGATACGCAGTATTTT
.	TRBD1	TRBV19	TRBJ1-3	CASSRRDRGNTIYF	TGTGCCAGTAGTCGACGGGACAGGGGAAACACCATATATTTT
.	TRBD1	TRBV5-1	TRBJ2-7	CASRRTGENGEQYF	TGCGCCAGCAGGAGGACAGGGGAGAACGGCGAGCAGTACTTC
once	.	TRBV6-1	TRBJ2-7	CASQREIYEQYF	TGTGCCTCCCAGAGGGAGATCTACGAGCAGTACTTC
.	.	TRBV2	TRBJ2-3	CASSEGTDTQYF	TGTGCCAGCAGTGAGGGGACAGATACGCAGTATTTT
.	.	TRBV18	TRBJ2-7	CASSPPTVYEQYF	TGTGCCAGCTCACCACCGACAGTCTACGAGCAGTACTTC
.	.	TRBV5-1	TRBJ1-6	CASSIRGSDSPLHF	TGCGCCAGCAGCATACGGGGATCTGATTCACCCCTCCACTTT
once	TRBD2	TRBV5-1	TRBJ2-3	CASSLAGGPDTQYF	TGCGCCAGCAGCTTGGCGGGAGGGCCAGATACGCAGTATTTT
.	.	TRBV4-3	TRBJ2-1	CASSRDGGNEQFF	TGCGCCAGCAGCCGGGACGGAGGGAATGAGCAGTTCTTC
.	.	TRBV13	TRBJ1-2	CASSLQVYGYTF	TGTGCCAGCAGCTTACAAGTCTATGGCTACACCTTC
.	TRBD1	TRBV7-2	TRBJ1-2	CASSLAAGQGSNYGYTF	TGTGCCAGCAGCTTGGCAGCGGGACAGGGATCTAACTATGGCTACACCTTC
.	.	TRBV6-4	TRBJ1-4	CASRPEYVQTTNEKLFF	TGTGCCAGCAGACCCGAATACGTCCAGACAACTAATGAAAAACTGTTTTTT
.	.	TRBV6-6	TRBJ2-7	CASSYSSWGYEQYF	TGTGCCAGCAGTTACTCTAGTTGGGGCTACGAGCAGTACTTC
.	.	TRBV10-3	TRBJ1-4	CAISDGPEKLFF	TGTGCCATCAGTGACGGCCCTGAAAAACTGTTTTTT
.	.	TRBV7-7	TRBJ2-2	CASSLAPNTGELFF	TGTGCTAGCAGCTTAGCACCGAACACCGGGGAGCTGTTTTTT
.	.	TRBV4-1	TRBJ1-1	CASSLETGSTEAFF	TGCGCCAGCAGCCTGGAGACAGGTTCGACTGAAGCTTTCTTT
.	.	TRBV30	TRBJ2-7	CAWSGSGLYYEQYF	TGTGCCTGGAGTGGTAGCGGACTTTACTACGAGCAGTACTTC
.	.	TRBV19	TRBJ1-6	CASSIGGNSYNSPLHF	TGTGCCAGTAGTATCGGAGGGAATTCCTATAATTCACCCCTCCACTTT
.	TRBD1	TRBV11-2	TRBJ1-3	CASSSRNQGAGGNTIYF	TGTGCCAGCAGCTCAAGGAACCAGGGGGCAGGGGGAAACACCATATATTTT
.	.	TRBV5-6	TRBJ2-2	CASSELTEYTGELFF	TGTGCCAGCAGCGAGTTGACAGAATACACCGGGGAGCTGTTTTTT
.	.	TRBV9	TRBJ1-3	CASSVAVADTIYF	TGTGCCAGCAGCGTAGCCGTGGCGGACACCATATATTTT